This T cell receptor beta chain was obtained from a study of CD8+ T cells in alopecia areata. Study summary: Twice daily, treated patients received 5 to 10 mg of oral tofacitinib.

This CDR3 is 17 amino acids long. With 1 base clipped from V and 4 bases from J, the junction kept 11 bases outside the gene matches. Germline lookup yields CDR1 LGHNA and CDR2 YSLEER. Overall study findings and caveats: Possibly because of HLA-related factors, TCR sharing was less clear across patients than in mice. In scalp samples, resident alphabeta T cells of normal skin are also sequenced.

Remarks on this clone: Its target is unknown.

Isolation of CD4+ and CD8+ T cells from PBMCs was achieved by sorting. RNA was extracted and reverse transcribed into cDNA as the sequencing template. Sequencing was performed with immunoSEQ multiplex PCR; in TCRdb, only in-frame clones are kept and a portion is missing. The sample shows some 120,000 clones, around three fifths of them seen only once. The source was CD4+ T cells sorted from blood, collected at week 0. The rearrangement links TRBV4-3 to TRBJ2-7; TRBD1 agrees at 9 bases. This clonotype originated in a human donor with alopecia areata. The CDR3, as DNA: TGCGCCAGCAGCCAAGCCCCCCAGACAGGGGGAAGATACGAGCAGTACTTC. As protein: CASSQAPQTGGRYEQYF.